Listed here is a single TCR beta chain. These data belong to a study of T cells after somatic rescue of genetic block. Germline values: CDR1 SGDLS, CDR2 YYNGEE. V lost 0 bases, J lost 5 bases, and 14 bases lay in between. CDR3 size: 15 residues. Sequencing was performed with immunoSEQ multiplex PCR; in TCRdb, only in-frame clones are kept and a portion is missing. Found here are fewer than 150,000 clones, about 93% of them singletons; the top ten hold over 1.1%. The sequenced material came from peripheral blood mononuclear cells (PBMCs). The clonotype originates from a woman between 18 and 30 years old. This chain joins TRBV9 and TRBJ1-1; D possibly corresponds to TRBD1 (5 bases). Here the CDR3 reads CASSVATQGGTEAFF. CDR3 DNA sequence: TGTGCCAGCAGCGTAGCTACTCAGGGTGGAACTGAAGCTTTCTTT.